A single sample is the source of the 13 T cell receptor beta chains below, sequenced in a study of monozygotic twins with inflammatory bowel disease. TCRdb re-called the 5' RACE reads and catalogs CDR3 proteins one per entry, DNA excluded. This listing includes fewer than 550,000 distinct CDR3 sequences. The specimen sequenced was blood. These receptor sequences come from a human donor with ulcerative colitis or Crohn's disease, or a healthy co-twin of an affected twin (not recorded which).

The chain carries TRBV20-1 and TRBJ2-7. The CDR3 spans 14 residues. Germline CDR1 is DFQATT and CDR2 is SNEGSKA (reference sequence). The CDR3 here is CSAKIGGSSYEQYF.

V usage is TRBV5-6 and J usage is TRBJ2-1. This CDR3 spans 16 amino acids. Germline V gene data show CDR1 as SGHDT and CDR2 as YYEEEE. The chain's CDR3 is CASSFYRGILRDEQFF.

This chain joins TRBV18 and TRBJ2-1; TCRdb picks TRBD2, but there is no DNA to check that call. The germline V gene encodes CDR1 KGHSH and CDR2 LQKENI. The length of the CDR3 is 12 residues. Here the CDR3 reads CASSPLDTGGFF.

CDR3 amino acids: CASSSSMGTSEQYF. The gene calls are TRBV18 and TRBJ2-7. There are 14 residues in the CDR3. From germline, CDR1 is KGHSH and CDR2 LQKENI.

This chain uses TRBV11-2 with TRBJ2-3. The CDR3 is 14 amino acids. Germline CDR1 and CDR2: SGHAT and FQNNGV. The CDR3 loop reads CASSLGLSTDTQYF.

J is TRBJ2-7 and V is TRBV4-1; TCRdb indicates TRBD1, and absent DNA this call remains unverified. The CDR3 has 14 amino acids. Germline V gene data show CDR1 as MGHRA and CDR2 as YSYEKL. The chain's CDR3 is CASSHTDNSYEQYF.

The CDR3 reads CATSRFSGGDTEAFF. The chain links TRBV15 to TRBJ1-1. CDR1 and CDR2 from the germline V gene are LNHNV and YYDKDF (reference sequence). The CDR3 runs to 15 residues.

The chain links TRBV9 to TRBJ1-2. The CDR3 runs 13 residues. Germline V gene lookup returns CDR1 SGDLS and CDR2 YYNGEE. CDR3 protein: CASSERSAGGYTF.

The chain links TRBV6-2 or TRBV6-3 to TRBJ2-3; TCRdb's D call of TRBD2 is untestable without DNA. CDR3 length: 13 residues. The germline CDR1 and CDR2 sequences are MNHEY and SVGEGT. CDR3 residues: CASIEGGTDTQYF.

V is TRBV6-2 or TRBV6-3 and J is TRBJ1-5; TCRdb selects TRBD1, and the lack of DNA leaves this call unchecked. The CDR3 has 13 residues. Germline assignment: CDR1 MNHEY and CDR2 SVGEGT. Here the CDR3 reads CASSGTVNQPQHF.

CDR3: CASSARGGRGPSYEQYF. The J gene is TRBJ2-7, the V gene TRBV13; TCRdb picks TRBD2, but there is no DNA to check that call. The CDR3 has 17 amino acids. CDR1 and CDR2 from the germline V gene are PRHDT and FYEKMQ (reference sequence).

V usage is TRBV5-1 and J usage is TRBJ2-5. The CDR3 loop spans 12 amino acids. Germline CDR1 reads SGHRS; CDR2 reads YFSETQ. CDR3: CASSTAQETQYF. Full variable domain (outside the CDR3, taken from reference TRBV5-1 and TRBJ2-5): KAGVTQTPRYLIKTRGQQVTLSCSPISGHRSVSWYQQTPGQGLQFLFEYFSETQRNKGNFPGRFSGRQFSNSRSEMNVSTLELGDSALYLCASSTAQETQYFGPGTRLLVL.

The genes are TRBV5-1 and TRBJ2-4; TCRdb indicates TRBD2, and absent DNA this call remains unverified. The CDR3 totals 15 residues. Germline V CDR1 and CDR2: SGHRS, YFSETQ. The CDR3 is CASSLTSEGKNIQYF.